This TCR beta chain was observed in a study of CD8 T cell repertoires and HIV-1 epitope variants. Study background: T cells were stimulated with Twenty-five Gag and Nef peptides separately. Controls were a CMV, EBV and flu pool, Ebola AY9, and no peptide. Separate from the cultures, 1M uncultured T cells served as baseline.

As for this clone: Its antigen is as yet unknown.

Whole-study results and caveats: Some ten antigen-specific TCR beta clonotypes were found; five to seven seemed cross-reactive to variants.

Some clones are missing from TCRdb's copy, which holds only in-frame ones; the method was immunoSEQ multiplex PCR. There are approximately 5,000 clones in the sample; 66% occur only once, and roughly 40% lies in the top ten. This CDR3 spans 14 amino acids. Germline loops: CDR1 SGHVS, CDR2 FQNEAQ. Unmatched junction bases numbered 0, after V lost 1 base and J lost 5 bases. The sequencing input was cultured CD8+ T cells derived from PBMCs. The genes are TRBV7-8 and TRBJ2-1, with 9 bases aligning to TRBD1. The clonotype was recovered from a male donor with HIV. Written as DNA, the CDR3 is TGTGCCAGCAGCTTAGGGACAGGGGACAATGAGCAGTTCTTC. Translating gives CASSLGTGDNEQFF.